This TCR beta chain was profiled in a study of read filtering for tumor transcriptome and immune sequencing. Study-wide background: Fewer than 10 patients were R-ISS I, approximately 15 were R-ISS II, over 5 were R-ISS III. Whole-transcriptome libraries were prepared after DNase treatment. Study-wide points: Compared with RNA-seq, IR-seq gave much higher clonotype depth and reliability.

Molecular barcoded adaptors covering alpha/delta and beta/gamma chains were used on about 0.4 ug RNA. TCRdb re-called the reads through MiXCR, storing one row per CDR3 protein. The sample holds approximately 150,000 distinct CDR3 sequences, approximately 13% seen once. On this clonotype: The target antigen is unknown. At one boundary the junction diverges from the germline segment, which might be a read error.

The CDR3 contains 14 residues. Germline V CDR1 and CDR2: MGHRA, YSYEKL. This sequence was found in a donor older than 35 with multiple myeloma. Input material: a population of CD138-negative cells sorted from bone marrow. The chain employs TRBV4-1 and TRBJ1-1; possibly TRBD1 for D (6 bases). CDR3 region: CASSRGRGDTEASF. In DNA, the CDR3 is TGCGCCAGCAGCCGCGGGAGGGGGGACACAGAAGCTTCCTTT.